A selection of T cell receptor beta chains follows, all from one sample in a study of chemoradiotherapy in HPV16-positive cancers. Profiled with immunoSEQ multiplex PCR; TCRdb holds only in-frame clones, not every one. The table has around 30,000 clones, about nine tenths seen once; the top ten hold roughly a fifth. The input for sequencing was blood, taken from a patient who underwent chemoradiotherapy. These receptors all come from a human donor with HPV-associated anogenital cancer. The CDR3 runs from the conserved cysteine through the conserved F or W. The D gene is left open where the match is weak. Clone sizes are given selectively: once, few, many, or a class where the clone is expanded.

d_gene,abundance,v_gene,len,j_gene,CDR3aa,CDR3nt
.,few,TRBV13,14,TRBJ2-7,CASSWSGLPYEQYF,TGTGCCAGCAGCTGGAGCGGGCTTCCCTACGAGCAGTACTTC
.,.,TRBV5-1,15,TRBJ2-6,CASIPRGTGANVLTF,TGCGCCAGCATTCCCAGGGGAACCGGGGCCAACGTCCTGACTTTC
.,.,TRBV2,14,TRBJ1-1,CASRVRGESTEAFF,TGTGCCAGCAGAGTTCGGGGGGAGAGCACTGAAGCTTTCTTT
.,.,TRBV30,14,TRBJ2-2,CAWSPGTKAGELFF,TGTGCCTGGAGTCCCGGGACAAAAGCCGGGGAGCTGTTTTTT
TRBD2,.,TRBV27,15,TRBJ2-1,CASSLSPSGGPVQFF,TGTGCCAGCAGTTTAAGCCCTAGCGGGGGGCCGGTTCAATTCTTC
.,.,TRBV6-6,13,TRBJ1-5,CASRLYSNQPQHF,TGTGCCAGCAGACTCTACTCCAATCAGCCCCAGCATTTT
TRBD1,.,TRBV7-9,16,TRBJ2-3,CASSSRQGGLTDTQYF,TGTGCCAGCAGCTCCAGACAGGGGGGACTCACAGATACGCAGTATTTT
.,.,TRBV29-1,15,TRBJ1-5,CSVADGIIGNQPQHF,TGCAGCGTTGCCGACGGGATAATTGGCAATCAGCCCCAGCATTTT
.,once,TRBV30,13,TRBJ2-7,CACHHEGLHEQYF,TGTGCCTGCCACCACGAGGGGCTCCACGAGCAGTACTTC
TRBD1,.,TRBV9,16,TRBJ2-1,CASSVALWTGRNEQFF,TGTGCCAGCAGCGTAGCCCTGTGGACAGGGCGGAATGAGCAGTTCTTC
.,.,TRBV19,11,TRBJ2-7,CASSKGYEQYF,TGTGCCAGTAGTAAGGGCTACGAGCAGTACTTC
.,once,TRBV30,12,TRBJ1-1,CAWSDGDTEAFF,TGTGCCTGGAGCGACGGTGACACTGAAGCTTTCTTT
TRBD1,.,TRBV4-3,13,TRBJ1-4,CASSQGIDRALFF,TGCGCCAGCAGCCAGGGAATAGACAGGGCATTGTTTTTT
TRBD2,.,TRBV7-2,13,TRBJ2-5,CASSWGLAETQYF,TGTGCCAGCAGCTGGGGACTAGCGGAGACCCAGTACTTC
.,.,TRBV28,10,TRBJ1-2,CASRLDGYTF,TGTGCCAGCAGGTTAGATGGCTACACCTTC
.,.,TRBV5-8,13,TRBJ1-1,CASSLERDTEAFF,TGTGCCAGCAGCTTGGAAAGGGACACTGAAGCTTTCTTT
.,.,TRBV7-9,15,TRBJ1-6,CASSPRGLDNSPLHF,TGTGCCAGCAGCCCGCGCGGGTTGGATAATTCACCCCTCCACTTT
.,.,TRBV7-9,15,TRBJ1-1,CASSSPGGGGTEAFF,TGTGCCAGCAGCTCACCGGGAGGGGGGGGTACTGAAGCTTTCTTT
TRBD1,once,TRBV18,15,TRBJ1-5,CASSPGGQRNQPQHF,TGTGCCAGCTCACCAGGGGGACAGAGGAATCAGCCCCAGCATTTT
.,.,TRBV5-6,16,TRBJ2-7,CASSLGAFAGMREQYF,TGTGCCAGCAGCTTGGGGGCATTTGCGGGGATGAGGGAGCAGTACTTC